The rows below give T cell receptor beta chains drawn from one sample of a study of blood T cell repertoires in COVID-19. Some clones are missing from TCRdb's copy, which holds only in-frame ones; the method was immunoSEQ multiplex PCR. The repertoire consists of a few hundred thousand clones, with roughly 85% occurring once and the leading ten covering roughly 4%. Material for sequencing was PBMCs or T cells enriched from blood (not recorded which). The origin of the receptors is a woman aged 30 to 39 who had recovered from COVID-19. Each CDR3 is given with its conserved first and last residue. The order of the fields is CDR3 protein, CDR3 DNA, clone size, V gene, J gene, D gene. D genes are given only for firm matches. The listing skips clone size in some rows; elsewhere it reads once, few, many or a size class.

CASSVAALAEDYEQYF	TGTGCCAGCAGCGTAGCGGCCCTAGCGGAGGATTACGAGCAGTACTTC	.	TRBV9	TRBJ2-7	TRBD2
CAISDPVVYSGTINEQFF	TGTGCCATCAGTGACCCCGTCGTGTATAGCGGGACCATAAATGAGCAGTTCTTC	few	TRBV10-3	TRBJ2-1	TRBD2
CASSLAGVKDGYTF	TGCGCCAGCAGCTTGGCAGGGGTAAAGGATGGCTACACCTTC	.	TRBV5-1	TRBJ1-2	.
CASSTTGDYNYGYTF	TGTGCCAGCAGCACGACGGGAGATTATAACTATGGCTACACCTTC	.	TRBV7-9	TRBJ1-2	.
CSARGVGGGEKLFF	TGCAGCGCCAGAGGTGTAGGGGGTGGAGAAAAACTGTTTTTT	.	TRBV29-1	TRBJ1-4	.
CASSTDRHGYTF	TGTGCCAGCAGTACGGACAGGCATGGCTACACCTTC	few	TRBV28	TRBJ1-2	TRBD1
CASNRGGGGEQYF	TGTGCCAGCAACCGGGGCGGGGGTGGCGAGCAGTACTTC	.	TRBV7-8	TRBJ2-7	TRBD2
CASSQISGRDEQFF	TGCGCCAGCAGCCAAATTAGCGGGAGGGATGAGCAGTTCTTC	.	TRBV4-1	TRBJ2-1	TRBD2
CASTDLAGASVGYGYTF	TGTGCCAGCACCGATCTAGCAGGAGCCTCGGTGGGCTATGGCTACACCTTC	few	TRBV5-5	TRBJ1-2	.
CASSAGMSNTGELFF	TGCGCCAGCAGCGCCGGGATGTCGAACACCGGGGAGCTGTTTTTT	.	TRBV5-1	TRBJ2-2	.
CASSQGYSPTDTQYF	TGTGCCAGCAGCCAGGGGTACTCCCCCACAGATACGCAGTATTTT	.	TRBV7-7	TRBJ2-3	.